This TCR beta chain appears in the sequencing data of a study of CD4+ T cells in melanoma. TCRdb's table, derived via immunoSEQ multiplex PCR, lists solely in-frame clones and lacks some. The sample contains some 110,000 clones, approximately 90% of which appear only once. The study's findings and limits: A reported correlation linked neoantigen-specific CD4+ T cells to CD8+, macrophage and B cell function.

Germline CDR1 reads MRHNA; CDR2 reads SNTAGT. The length of the CDR3 is 14 residues. Trimming stripped 5 bases from V and 2 bases from J, with 7 bases between. As to this clone: Its antigen is undetermined.

The clonotype was recovered from a human donor with melanoma. This chain joins TRBV6-4 and TRBJ2-6; D is unresolved. Sample: peripheral blood. The CDR3 nucleotides are TGTGCCAGCAGTCCTTGGGCTGGGGCCAACGTCCTGACTTTC. It encodes CASSPWAGANVLTF.